A single sample gave rise to the 20 T cell receptor beta chains below, sequenced in a study of cytotoxic CD8 clonotypes in ibrutinib-treated CLL. Sequencing was performed with immunoSEQ multiplex PCR; in TCRdb, only in-frame clones are kept and a portion is missing. This sample yields just over 65,000 clones, of which around 65% are seen a single time; about 5.7% belongs to the top ten. Sequencing was performed on PBMCs, taken after 12 months of ibrutinib treatment. The source is a human donor with chronic lymphocytic leukemia.

This sequence joins TRBV7-8 and TRBJ2-7; no clear D. The V end was cut by 5 bases, the J end by 1 base, with 12 bases between. This CDR3 comprises 14 residues. The germline V gene encodes CDR1 SGHVS and CDR2 FQNEAQ. This CDR3 is CASSPIGGSYEQYF. CDR3 sequence (DNA): TGTGCCAGCAGCCCGATCGGTGGGTCCTACGAGCAGTACTTC.

The rearrangement joins TRBV7-9 to TRBJ2-7; unclear D gene. Trimming took off 5 bases at V and 3 bases at J, with 14 bases between the two ends. This CDR3 contains 14 residues. Germline V gives CDR1 SEHNR, CDR2 FQNEAQ (reference sequence). The CDR3 spells CASSPRTNVYEQYF. In DNA, the CDR3 is TGTGCCAGCAGCCCACGGACCAATGTCTACGAGCAGTACTTC. Combining the CDR3 with reference TRBV7-9 and TRBJ2-7 gives the whole variable domain DTGVSQNPRHKITKRGQNVTFRCDPISEHNRLYWYRQTLGQGPEFLTYFQNEAQLEKSRLLSDRFSAERPKGSFSTLEIQRTEQGDSAMYLCASSPRTNVYEQYFGPGTRLTVT.

This clone was seen ten or more times. V usage is TRBV13 and J usage is TRBJ2-2; D perhaps matches TRBD1 (5 bases). The CDR3 totals 13 residues. CDR1 is PRHDT and CDR2 is FYEKMQ in the germline V gene (reference sequence). Trimming pared 5 bases from V and 4 bases from J, leaving 8 bases between. The CDR3 coding sequence is TGTGCCAGCAGCGTACAGGTCACCGGGGAGCTGTTTTTT. Amino acid sequence: CASSVQVTGELFF.

This sequence joins TRBV5-4 and TRBJ1-5; a weak D match, TRBD1 (5 bases). Trimming took 0 bases from V and 2 from J, leaving 12 bases between them. The CDR3 runs to 16 residues. In germline, CDR1 is SGHNT, CDR2 YYREEE (reference sequence). CDR3 sequence: CASSLDGGSGNQPQHF. CDR3 in DNA: TGTGCCAGCAGCTTGGATGGGGGATCCGGCAATCAGCCCCAGCATTTT.

J is TRBJ1-2 and V is TRBV27, with 7 positions matching TRBD1. CDR1 is MNHEY, CDR2 SMNVEV, per germline (reference sequence). Trimming cost V 2 bases and J 2 bases; bases outside gene matches: 5. The CDR3 has 15 residues. CDR3 nucleotide sequence: TGTGCCAGCAGTTTAGGGTTGGGACAGAACTATGGCTACACCTTC. This encodes CASSLGLGQNYGYTF.

This clone has just one count. The chain has TRBV7-9 and TRBJ2-7; D may match TRBD1 or TRBD2 (6 bases each). Trimming removed 5 bases at V and 2 bases at J, with 13 bases between. The CDR3 sequence is 14 residues long. From germline, CDR1 is SEHNR and CDR2 FQNEAQ (reference sequence). CDR3 DNA sequence: TGTGCCAGCAGCGCCGTGGGGGGCCCCTACGAGCAGTACTTC. This codes for CASSAVGGPYEQYF.

This clone was counted a single time. This rearrangement joins TRBV19 to TRBJ2-5; possible D gene TRBD1, 6 bases. Germline values: CDR1 LNHDA, CDR2 SQIVND (reference sequence). The V end lost 4 bases, the J end lost 4 bases, and 10 bases lay between the germline ends. This CDR3 is built from 13 residues. This CDR3 reads CASSTRTAETQYF. Here the CDR3 DNA reads TGTGCCAGTAGTACCCGGACAGCAGAGACCCAGTACTTC.

V gene TRBV27 combines with J gene TRBJ1-1; D is possibly TRBD1 (5 bases). The CDR3 spans 14 residues. Between the trimmed V and J ends, which lost 8 bases and 4 bases, there was a span of 17 bases. Germline V CDR1 and CDR2: MNHEY, SMNVEV (reference sequence). CDR3 sequence reads: CASGPSGWGTEAFF. CDR3 nucleotides: TGTGCCAGCGGCCCATCAGGGTGGGGCACTGAAGCTTTCTTT.

This clone was seen just once. This sequence joins TRBV6-5 and TRBJ2-4; D is ambiguous. V was trimmed by 6 bases and J by 1 base, leaving 7 bases between them. The CDR3 is 13 residues long. CDR1 and CDR2 (germline): MNHEY, SVGAGI. The CDR3 is CASRSRAKNIQYF. CDR3 DNA: TGTGCCAGCAGGAGTAGGGCCAAAAACATTCAGTACTTC.

This chain joins TRBV7-9 and TRBJ2-6, with D possibly matching TRBD1 (7 bases). V dropped 5 bases and J dropped 1 base, with 18 bases sitting between them. The CDR3 extends over 18 amino acids. Germline CDR1 reads SEHNR; CDR2 reads FQNEAQ (reference sequence). The CDR3, as DNA: TGTGCCAGCAGCCCCCGGACAGGACTATATTCTGGGGCCAACGTCCTGACTTTC. Its protein is CASSPRTGLYSGANVLTF.

CDR3: CASSLGVFWLKQYF. The CDR3 nucleotides are TGTGCCAGCAGCTTAGGGGTTTTTTGGTTGAAGCAGTACTTC. The chain uses TRBV11-2 and TRBJ2-7, with no clear D. Looked up from germline, CDR1 is SGHAT and CDR2 is FQNNGV. Trimming removed 1 base from V and 8 bases from J, with 15 bases in between. The CDR3 has 14 residues.

The gene calls are TRBV2 and TRBJ1-2; D is perhaps TRBD1 (6 bases). Germline V CDR1 and CDR2: SNHLY, FYNNEI. Trimming left V 5 bases short and J 7 bases short, with 17 bases between. The CDR3 spans 14 residues. DNA for the CDR3: TGTGCCAGCAGTATGGGGGCAGAGGGTCGTGGCTACACCTTC. This gives the protein CASSMGAEGRGYTF.

This clone was observed a handful of times. The V call is TRBV18, the J call TRBJ1-1, with 8 bases aligning to TRBD1. The CDR3 length is 14 residues. Germline assignment: CDR1 KGHSH and CDR2 LQKENI. V lost 1 base, J lost 6 bases, and 4 bases stayed unmatched. As DNA, the CDR3 is TGTGCCAGCTCACCACGGTTACAGGGGGCTGAAGCTTTCTTT. It yields the protein CASSPRLQGAEAFF.

The chain employs TRBV10-2 and TRBJ1-1, with TRBD1 identical over 7 bases. CDR1 WSHSY and CDR2 SAAADI come from the germline V gene. Trimming at V came to 2 bases and at J to 11 bases, leaving 8 bases not matched to a gene. The CDR3 sequence is 13 residues long. As DNA, the CDR3 is TGCGCCAGCAGTGAGGTAGGGGGCGCAGTGGCTTTCTTT. Translated, it gives CASSEVGGAVAFF.

The chain's CDR3 is CARSLPAGTHSPLHF. The CDR3 DNA reads as TGTGCCAGAAGCTTGCCAGCAGGGACCCATTCACCCCTCCACTTT. V and J are TRBV5-3 and TRBJ1-6; D may be TRBD1 (5 bases). TRBV5-3 qualifies as an ORF whose function is uncertain. Trimming took 1 base from V and 8 from J, leaving 13 bases between them. There are 15 residues in the CDR3.

The V and J genes are TRBV2 and TRBJ2-5, with D perhaps TRBD2 (6 bases). The CDR3 consists of 13 residues. Between the trimmed V and J ends, which lost 5 bases and 5 bases, there was a span of 12 bases. The germline CDR1 and CDR2 sequences are SNHLY and FYNNEI. The CDR3 region is CASSRGGGETQYF. The CDR3, as DNA: TGTGCCAGCAGTAGGGGTGGGGGGGAGACCCAGTACTTC.

The rearrangement uses TRBV7-6 and TRBJ2-5, with D perhaps TRBD2 (5 bases). V was pared by 1 base and J by 2 bases, with 8 bases between. The germline V gene encodes CDR1 SGHVS and CDR2 FNYEAQ. The CDR3 extends over 14 amino acids. Here the CDR3 DNA reads TGTGCCAGCAGCTTAGTAGACTATCAAGAGACCCAGTACTTC. Translating gives CASSLVDYQETQYF. The complete variable domain, with remaining parts taken from reference TRBV7-6 and TRBJ2-5, reads GAGVSQSPRYKVTKRGQDVALRCDPISGHVSLYWYRQALGQGPEFLTYFNYEAQQDKSGLPNDRFSAERPEGSISTLTIQRTEQRDSAMYRCASSLVDYQETQYFGPGTRLLVL.

This chain links TRBV4-3 with TRBJ2-5; the match to TRBD2 covers 10 bases. This CDR3 is built from 15 residues. From germline, CDR1 is LGHNA and CDR2 YSLEER. Germline trimming cut 0 bases from V and 3 bases from J; bases unmatched to any gene: 1. CDR3 sequence (DNA): TGCGCCAGCAGCCAAGACCTAGCGGGGGAAGAGACCCAGTACTTC. This translates into CASSQDLAGEETQYF.

V and J are TRBV10-3 and TRBJ2-5; D possibly corresponds to TRBD2 (5 bases). The CDR3 loop spans 14 amino acids. Germline-derived CDR1 and CDR2 are ENHRY and SYGVKD. V shed 2 bases and J shed 4 bases, with 11 bases lying between them. CDR3 residues: CAISEPGVPETQYF. CDR3 DNA sequence: TGTGCCATCAGTGAGCCCGGGGTCCCAGAGACCCAGTACTTC.

This clone was seen a few times. A read error may account for a junction end that differs from germline. The rearrangement links TRBV30 to TRBJ2-2; D is unresolved. In germline, CDR1 is GTSNPN, CDR2 SVGIG (reference sequence). CDR3 length: 13 amino acids. The CDR3: CAWSVRNSGELFF. CDR3 DNA sequence: TGTGCCTGGAGTGTACGGAACAGCGGGGAGCTGTTTTTT.